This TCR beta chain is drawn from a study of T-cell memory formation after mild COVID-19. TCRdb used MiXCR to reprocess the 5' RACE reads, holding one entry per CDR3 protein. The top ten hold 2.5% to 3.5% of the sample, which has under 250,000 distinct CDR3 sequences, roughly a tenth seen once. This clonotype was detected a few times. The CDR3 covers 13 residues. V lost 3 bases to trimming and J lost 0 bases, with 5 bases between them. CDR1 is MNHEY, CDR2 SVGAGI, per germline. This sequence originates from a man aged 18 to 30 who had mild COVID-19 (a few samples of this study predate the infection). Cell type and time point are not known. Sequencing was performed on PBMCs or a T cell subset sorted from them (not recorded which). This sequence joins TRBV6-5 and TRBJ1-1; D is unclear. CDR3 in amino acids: CASSYNLNTEAFF. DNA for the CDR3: TGTGCCAGCAGTTATAATCTGAACACTGAAGCTTTCTTT.